The present TCR beta chain was sequenced within a study of blood T cell repertoires in COVID-19. In the case of this clone: The same CDR3 arises from other DNA sequences in this sample as well.

Germline-derived CDR1 and CDR2 are GTSNPN and SVGIG (reference sequence). CDR3 size: 14 residues. V dropped 0 bases and J dropped 8 bases, with 11 bases sitting between them. Some clones are missing from TCRdb's copy, which holds only in-frame ones; the method was immunoSEQ multiplex PCR. The sample holds under 300,000 clones; approximately 82% are singletons and the top ten take about 15%. The TCR sequence derives from a middle-aged man who had recovered from COVID-19. Sequenced material: PBMCs or T cells enriched from blood (not recorded which). J is TRBJ1-6 and V is TRBV30, with unresolved D. In DNA, the CDR3 is TGTGCCTGGAGTGTACGCGGATCTTATTCACCCCTCCACTTT. It specifies CAWSVRGSYSPLHF.